This passage covers 14 T cell receptor beta chains from one sample sequenced in a study of blood T cell repertoires in COVID-19. Sequencing was performed with immunoSEQ multiplex PCR; in TCRdb, only in-frame clones are kept and a portion is missing. The sample yields around 300,000 clones, more than 75% seen once. The sequencing sample was made of peripheral blood. The receptors come from a woman in her twenties or thirties who had recovered from COVID-19.

The DNA of the CDR3 is TGCAGCGTTGAAGGGGGGGGAACTGAAGCTTTCTTT. Its translation: CSVEGGGTEAFF. The chain is built from TRBV29-1 and TRBJ1-1; possibly TRBD1 for D (5 bases). V was clipped by 1 base and J by 5 bases, with 8 bases between them. The germline V gene has CDR1 SQVTM and CDR2 ANQGSEA. CDR3 length: 12 residues.

The rearrangement links TRBV27 to TRBJ1-2; 7 bases fit TRBD1. Trimming took 10 bases from V and 1 from J; bases not matched to a gene: 18. The length of the CDR3 is 17 residues. Germline loops: CDR1 MNHEY, CDR2 SMNVEV (reference sequence). Here the CDR3 reads CATRIWDRRHLNYGYTF. In nucleotides, the CDR3 is TGTGCCACTAGGATTTGGGACAGAAGACACCTTAACTATGGCTACACCTTC.

This rearrangement joins TRBV7-2 to TRBJ2-7; perhaps TRBD2 as D (6 bases). Germline lookup yields CDR1 SGHTA and CDR2 FQGNSA. This CDR3 contains 13 residues. V lost 0 bases and J lost 5, with 8 bases in between. The CDR3 sequence is CASSLAGGNEQYF. In DNA, the CDR3 is TGTGCCAGCAGCTTAGCCGGGGGTAACGAGCAGTACTTC.

CDR3 coding DNA: TGTGCCAGCAGCTGGGGACTAGCGGGGGGCCGGGAGACCCAGTACTTC. Protein: CASSWGLAGGRETQYF. The chain links TRBV13 to TRBJ2-5; TRBD2 agrees at 15 bases. The CDR3 has 16 residues. Germline CDR1 reads PRHDT; CDR2 reads FYEKMQ (reference sequence). J gave up 5 bases and V 4 bases, and 5 bases lay outside the gene matches.

The sample holds one count of this clone. CDR3 amino acids: CASSGGIEQYF. CDR3 sequence (DNA): TGTGCCAGCAGTGGAGGGATCGAGCAGTACTTC. This chain connects TRBV2 to TRBJ2-7, with D perhaps TRBD2 (5 bases). The CDR3 extends over 11 amino acids. Trimming left V 4 bases short and J 6 bases short, with 7 bases between. Germline CDR1 reads SNHLY; CDR2 reads FYNNEI. Looking up the rest from reference TRBV2 and TRBJ2-7 gives the full variable domain: EPEVTQTPSHQVTQMGQEVILRCVPISNHLYFYWYRQILGQKVEFLVSFYNNEISEKSEIFDDQFSVERPDGSNFTLKIRSTKLEDSAMYFCASSGGIEQYFGPGTRLTVT.

This clone has only one observation. The genes are TRBV9 and TRBJ2-3; TRBD2 aligns across 8 bases. This CDR3 is built from 16 residues. After removal of 0 bases from V and 6 bases from J, the junction contained 9 bases not matched to a gene. Germline loops: CDR1 SGDLS, CDR2 YYNGEE. The CDR3: CASSVAAGGRSDTQYF. CDR3 nucleotides: TGTGCCAGCAGCGTAGCTGCGGGAGGCCGCTCTGATACGCAGTATTTT.

V usage is TRBV7-3 and J usage is TRBJ2-5; D may be TRBD1 (6 bases). Germline V gene sequence: CDR1 SGHTA, CDR2 FQGTGA. The CDR3 contains 15 residues. The V end lost 3 bases, the J end lost 5 bases, and 16 bases lay between the germline ends. The CDR3: CASSFWTVLWETQYF. CDR3 nucleotides: TGTGCCAGCAGCTTCTGGACAGTTCTTTGGGAGACCCAGTACTTC.

The chain's CDR3 is CASSFRDRGYTGELFF. The CDR3 DNA follows: TGTGCCAGCAGTTTTAGGGACAGGGGGTATACCGGGGAGCTGTTTTTT. This rearrangement joins TRBV28 to TRBJ2-2, with 11 positions matching TRBD1. This CDR3 contains 16 residues. V lost 3 bases to trimming and J lost 5 bases; unmatched junction nucleotides: 5. The V gene's germline CDR1 is MDHEN and CDR2 SYDVKM.

This chain links TRBV2 with TRBJ2-7, with TRBD1 matching over 7 bases. The CDR3 extends over 13 amino acids. Trimming removed 7 bases from V and 4 bases from J; junction bases left unmatched: 7. Germline CDR1 and CDR2: SNHLY and FYNNEI. The CDR3 loop is CASKTDRPYEQYF. The CDR3 nucleotides are TGTGCCAGCAAAACGGACAGGCCTTACGAGCAGTACTTC.

The chain has TRBV7-3 and TRBJ2-1, with 15 bases matching TRBD2. Germline CDR1 is SGHTA and CDR2 is FQGTGA. Trimming removed 5 bases from V and 5 bases from J; junction bases left unmatched: 7. The CDR3 totals 17 residues. The CDR3 DNA reads TGTGCCAGCAGCACCCCGGGACTAGCGGGAGGAGACAATGAGCAGTTCTTC. Protein product: CASSTPGLAGGDNEQFF.

The chain carries TRBV5-1 and TRBJ2-1; D perhaps matches TRBD1 (6 bases). Germline V lookup: CDR1 SGHRS, CDR2 YFSETQ. CDR3 length: 15 amino acids. V lost 3 bases, J lost 5 bases, and 15 bases lay in between. The CDR3 loop is CASSSQGALDNEQFF. The CDR3 coding sequence is TGCGCCAGCAGCTCACAGGGAGCGTTGGACAATGAGCAGTTCTTC.

The rearrangement joins TRBV4-2 to TRBJ2-7; 11 nucleotides match TRBD1. After removal of 1 base from V and 3 bases from J, the junction contained 2 bases not matched to a gene. Germline V gene sequence: CDR1 LGHNA, CDR2 YNFKEQ. This CDR3 region has 15 residues. CDR3 nucleotide sequence: TGTGCCAGCAGCCAAGGGGGGACAGGGGGCTACGAGCAGTACTTC. Residues: CASSQGGTGGYEQYF.

The chain joins TRBV7-9 to TRBJ2-1; 8 nucleotides match TRBD1. The CDR3 has 17 amino acids. Germline CDR1 is SEHNR and CDR2 is FQNEAQ (reference sequence). With V trimmed by 0 bases and J by 5 bases, 9 bases remained unmatched. This CDR3 reads CASSLALGQGADNEQFF. DNA for the CDR3: TGTGCCAGCAGCTTAGCCTTAGGACAGGGTGCGGACAATGAGCAGTTCTTC.

The V and J genes are TRBV5-6 and TRBJ2-2; TRBD2 aligns across 8 bases. Per germline, CDR1 SGHDT and CDR2 YYEEEE. The CDR3 length is 18 residues. J lost 5 bases, V lost 2 bases, and 14 bases had no gene match. The CDR3 DNA reads TGTGCCAGCAGCTTCTCTCCGGGGGGGAGCTTTGCTACCGGGGAGCTGTTTTTT. Amino acid sequence: CASSFSPGGSFATGELFF.